Shown below are 20 T cell receptor beta chains from a single sample sequenced in a study of OX40 agonist ivuxolimab in advanced cancers. The repertoire was sequenced with immunoSEQ multiplex PCR; TCRdb's copy has only in-frame clones and lacks some. The sample records approximately 62,000 clones, 70% to 90% being singletons. The material was CD4+ or CD8+ T cells sorted from blood, obtained in a trial of the OX40 agonist ivuxolimab. These receptors all stem from an adult with an advanced solid tumor such as melanoma, head and neck, liver or kidney cancer.

The rearrangement links TRBV6-6 to TRBJ2-7; 11 nucleotides agree with TRBD1. The CDR3 covers 11 residues. CDR1 and CDR2 (germline): MNHNY, SVGAGI (reference sequence). J lost 12 bases, V lost 6 bases, and 4 bases had no gene match. Written as DNA, the CDR3 is TGTGCCAGCAGGGACAGGGGGCAGGGGTACGTC. It codes for CASRDRGQGYV.

The chain uses TRBV4-3 and TRBJ2-1, with D possibly TRBD1 on 5 matching bases. This CDR3 has 13 residues. In germline, CDR1 is LGHNA, CDR2 YSLEER. Trimming left V 1 base short and J 8 bases short, with 9 bases between. The chain's CDR3 is CASSQGRVDEQFF. The CDR3 bases are TGCGCCAGCAGCCAAGGCAGGGTGGATGAGCAGTTCTTC.

The CDR3 spells CASSLRTAAKNIQYF. In DNA form, the CDR3 reads TGTGCCAGCAGCTTAAGGACAGCGGCCAAAAACATTCAGTACTTC. This chain connects TRBV13 to TRBJ2-4; tentative D call: TRBD1 (6 bases). Trimming left V 2 bases short and J 1 base short, with 9 bases between. Germline V gene lookup returns CDR1 PRHDT and CDR2 FYEKMQ (reference sequence). This CDR3 has 15 amino acids.

The chain links TRBV9 to TRBJ1-1; 8 nucleotides agree with TRBD1. From germline, CDR1 is SGDLS and CDR2 YYNGEE. CDR3 size: 11 residues. Losses at the gene ends were 2 bases for V and 10 bases for J; bases not matched to a gene: 1. Here the CDR3 DNA reads TGTGCCAGCAGCGTTACAGGGGGAGCTTTCTTT. Its protein product is CASSVTGGAFF.

This chain links TRBV4-1 with TRBJ2-1; 10 nucleotides agree with TRBD2. The CDR3 is made up of 16 amino acids. Germline assignment: CDR1 MGHRA and CDR2 YSYEKL. V was pared by 3 bases and J by 5 bases, with 7 bases of the junction left unmatched. The CDR3 loop reads CASSQWVAGGNNEQFF. Written as DNA, the CDR3 is TGCGCCAGCAGCCAGTGGGTAGCGGGAGGCAACAATGAGCAGTTCTTC.

V is TRBV19 and J is TRBJ1-1; D not certain. The germline V and J ends were trimmed by 9 bases and 1 base, with 18 bases remaining between them. The CDR3 is 15 amino acids. Germline assignment: CDR1 LNHDA and CDR2 SQIVND (reference sequence). DNA of the CDR3: TGTGCCAGCACACCCACGGGATCGGCGAACACTGAAGCTTTCTTT. This codes for CASTPTGSANTEAFF.

The chain couples TRBV9 to TRBJ2-1; unclear D gene. The germline V gene has CDR1 SGDLS and CDR2 YYNGEE. The ends were cut back, 3 bases at V and 6 bases at J, with 13 bases in the middle. The CDR3 sequence is 14 residues long. This CDR3 reads CASSADPAPNEQFF. The DNA for the CDR3 is TGTGCCAGCAGCGCGGACCCCGCTCCCAATGAGCAGTTCTTC. The full variable domain, its missing parts supplied by reference TRBV9 and TRBJ2-1, is DSGVTQTPKHLITATGQRVTLRCSPRSGDLSVYWYQQSLDQGLQFLIQYYNGEERAKGNILERFSAQQFPDLHSELNLSSLELGDSALYFCASSADPAPNEQFFGPGTRLTVL.

The chain has TRBV7-9 and TRBJ2-7, with TRBD1 matching 8 bases. Trimming removed 5 bases from V and 6 bases from J; junction bases left unmatched: 12. The CDR3 is 15 amino acids. Per germline, CDR1 SEHNR and CDR2 FQNEAQ (reference sequence). CDR3 sequence (DNA): TGTGCCAGCAGCGCACCCGGGACAGGTTTCGGCGAGCAGTACTTC. Translating gives CASSAPGTGFGEQYF.

The chain recombines TRBV10-3 with TRBJ2-5, with TRBD1 identical over 12 bases. V lost 3 bases to trimming and J lost 4 bases; unmatched junction nucleotides: 12. There are 18 residues in the CDR3. Germline CDR1 ENHRY, CDR2 SYGVKD. The CDR3, as DNA: TGTGCCATCAGTGACGGGACAGGGGGCATGGGATCGGTAGAGACCCAGTACTTC. Translating it yields CAISDGTGGMGSVETQYF.

The genes are TRBV6-1 and TRBJ2-7; TRBD1 matches at 9 bases. The CDR3 is made up of 15 amino acids. The J segment lost 2 bases and the V segment lost 5 bases, leaving 7 bases of the junction unmatched. Germline CDR1 reads MNHNS; CDR2 reads SASEGT. The CDR3 reads CASSLRQGGTYEQYV. The CDR3 DNA follows: TGTGCCAGCAGTCTTAGACAGGGGGGCACCTACGAGCAGTACGTC.

The V call is TRBV14, the J call TRBJ2-6, with D unclear. V dropped 5 bases and J dropped 2 bases, with 13 bases sitting between them. The V gene's germline CDR1 is SGHDN and CDR2 FVKESK. This CDR3 comprises 16 residues. The CDR3 loop is CASSNERVPGANVLTF. In nucleotides, the CDR3 is TGTGCCAGCAGCAATGAACGGGTCCCTGGGGCCAACGTCCTGACTTTC.

The genes are TRBV5-4 and TRBJ2-1; TRBD1 aligns across 8 bases. Trimming cost V 4 bases and J 9 bases; bases outside gene matches: 6. The CDR3 is made up of 13 amino acids. Germline V gene lookup returns CDR1 SGHNT and CDR2 YYREEE (reference sequence). CDR3 protein: CASSPGQGGEQFF. The CDR3 DNA follows: TGTGCCAGCAGCCCCGGACAGGGAGGTGAGCAGTTCTTC.

The chain couples TRBV6-6 to TRBJ2-7, with no clear D. The CDR3 is 13 residues long. Between the trimmed V and J ends, which lost 2 bases and 3 bases, there was a span of 8 bases. CDR1 and CDR2 (germline): MNHNY, SVGAGI (reference sequence). The CDR3: CASSYTDLYEQYF. CDR3 nucleotides: TGTGCCAGCAGTTACACCGACCTCTACGAGCAGTACTTC.

This clone is medium-sized (0.01 to 0.1%) within its sample. Within the sample, other DNA sequences also encode this same CDR3. The J gene is TRBJ1-1, the V gene TRBV19; D remains unclear. The CDR3 totals 14 residues. The V end was cut by 4 bases, the J end by 0 bases, with 9 bases between. Germline V gene data show CDR1 as LNHDA and CDR2 as SQIVND (reference sequence). CDR3: CASSTPGMNTEAFF. The CDR3 DNA is TGTGCCAGTAGTACCCCGGGCATGAACACTGAAGCTTTCTTT.

Only one count was recorded for this clone. The chain recombines TRBV4-1 with TRBJ2-3, with unresolved D. Trimming took 0 bases from V and 1 from J, leaving 2 bases between them. The CDR3 length is 13 residues. Germline V gene lookup returns CDR1 MGHRA and CDR2 YSYEKL. CDR3 in DNA: TGCGCCAGCAGCCAAGACGGCACAGATACGCAGTATTTT. Residues: CASSQDGTDTQYF.

The V call is TRBV6-5, the J call TRBJ2-3; TRBD2 agrees at 8 bases. From germline, CDR1 is MNHEY and CDR2 SVGAGI. The CDR3 extends over 15 amino acids. The trim removed 5 bases at V and 3 bases at J, leaving 7 bases unmatched. The CDR3 bases are TGTGCCAGCAGTCCTACACGGGGGGGGACAGATACGCAGTATTTT. Amino acid sequence: CASSPTRGGTDTQYF.

This clone appeared a single time. The chain has TRBV7-9 and TRBJ2-7; D might be TRBD2 (5 bases). Germline lookup yields CDR1 SEHNR and CDR2 FQNEAQ (reference sequence). V was shortened by 2 bases and J by 4 bases, with 9 bases between the two germline ends. This CDR3 region has 13 residues. In DNA form, the CDR3 reads TGTGCCAGCAGCTTAAAGGACTTTTACGAGCAGTACTTC. It codes for CASSLKDFYEQYF.

The rearrangement links TRBV19 to TRBJ1-2; D remains unclear. Trimming stripped 8 bases from V and 2 bases from J, with 12 bases between. Germline values: CDR1 LNHDA, CDR2 SQIVND (reference sequence). The CDR3 length is 13 residues. The CDR3 bases are TGTGCCAGTGCATTTGGCGGAAACTATGGCTACACCTTC. This codes for CASAFGGNYGYTF.

The V call is TRBV6-1, the J call TRBJ1-1; no reliable D call. The CDR3 totals 15 residues. Per germline, CDR1 MNHNS and CDR2 SASEGT. V dropped 2 bases and J dropped 3 bases, with 13 bases sitting between them. In nucleotides, the CDR3 is TGTGCCAGCAGTGAATACGGTGCGGGATACACTGAAGCTTTCTTT. Protein product: CASSEYGAGYTEAFF.

The CDR3 loop reads CAWSPPGRTYEQYV. For the CDR3, the DNA is TGTGCCTGGAGTCCACCCGGACGGACCTACGAGCAGTACGTC. This sequence joins TRBV30 and TRBJ2-7; no clear D. The length of the CDR3 is 14 residues. V lost 2 bases and J lost 2, with 13 bases in between. CDR1 is GTSNPN and CDR2 is SVGIG in the germline V gene (reference sequence).